This is a list of T cell receptor beta chains from one sample in a study of shared clonotypes between healthy human individuals. The repertoire was sequenced with immunoSEQ multiplex PCR; TCRdb's copy has only in-frame clones and lacks some. The sample carries hundreds of thousands of clones, around three quarters recorded once. The sequenced material came from PBMCs. Receptors were obtained from a woman in her forties in good health. Some clones in this sample may be carry-over from other donors' samples. CDR3s include the opening cysteine and the closing phenylalanine or tryptophan. The D gene is left open where the match is weak. Not all rows give a size; the values are once, few, many and, for expanded clones, a class.

V gene: TRBV5-1; J gene: TRBJ2-5; clone size: few; D gene: .; CDR3 protein: CASSLSETQYF; CDR3 DNA: TGCGCTAGCAGCTTATCCGAGACCCAGTACTTC
V gene: TRBV2; J gene: TRBJ2-5; clone size: .; D gene: TRBD1; CDR3 protein: CASRSGTGVETQYF; CDR3 DNA: TGTGCCAGCAGATCCGGGACAGGGGTGGAGACCCAGTACTTC
V gene: TRBV7-2; J gene: TRBJ2-1; clone size: .; D gene: TRBD2; CDR3 protein: CASSLVGLAASYNEQFF; CDR3 DNA: TGTGCCAGCAGCTTAGTGGGACTAGCGGCCTCCTACAATGAGCAGTTCTTC
V gene: TRBV4-2; J gene: TRBJ1-2; clone size: many; D gene: TRBD1; CDR3 protein: CASSPTRQGNGYTF; CDR3 DNA: TGTGCCAGCAGCCCGACCCGACAGGGAAATGGCTACACCTTC
V gene: TRBV5-1; J gene: TRBJ2-5; clone size: .; D gene: TRBD1; CDR3 protein: CASSKTGGSQETQYF; CDR3 DNA: TGCGCCAGCAGCAAGACAGGGGGCAGCCAAGAGACCCAGTACTTC
V gene: TRBV7-2; J gene: TRBJ2-3; clone size: .; D gene: TRBD2; CDR3 protein: CASSLGPSGGGLDTQYF; CDR3 DNA: TGTGCCAGCAGCTTAGGTCCTAGCGGAGGCGGGTTAGATACGCAGTATTTT
V gene: TRBV7-9; J gene: TRBJ2-4; clone size: .; D gene: .; CDR3 protein: CASSPSGFINIQYF; CDR3 DNA: TGTGCCAGCAGCCCCAGCGGTTTTATAAACATTCAGTACTTC
V gene: TRBV4-1; J gene: TRBJ2-7; clone size: .; D gene: TRBD2; CDR3 protein: CASSLSAGGFYEQYF; CDR3 DNA: TGCGCCAGCAGCCTTTCAGCGGGAGGGTTCTACGAGCAGTACTTC
V gene: TRBV19; J gene: TRBJ2-3; clone size: .; D gene: TRBD2; CDR3 protein: CASSIRLAGGLDTQYF; CDR3 DNA: TGTGCCAGTAGTATTCGGCTAGCGGGAGGGTTGGATACGCAGTATTTT
V gene: TRBV27; J gene: TRBJ2-5; clone size: .; D gene: TRBD1; CDR3 protein: CASSPGQAVPRETQYF; CDR3 DNA: TGTGCCAGCAGTCCGGGACAGGCAGTCCCTAGGGAGACCCAGTACTTC
V gene: TRBV19; J gene: TRBJ1-1; clone size: few; D gene: .; CDR3 protein: CASTGRVNTEAFF; CDR3 DNA: TGTGCCAGTACTGGGAGGGTGAACACTGAAGCTTTCTTT
V gene: TRBV28; J gene: TRBJ1-1; clone size: .; D gene: .; CDR3 protein: CASSLRAGSGNTEAFF; CDR3 DNA: TGTGCCAGCAGTTTGCGAGCAGGGTCGGGGAACACTGAAGCTTTCTTT
V gene: TRBV7-8; J gene: TRBJ2-7; clone size: once; D gene: TRBD1; CDR3 protein: CASSFDRESVGQYF; CDR3 DNA: TGTGCCAGCAGCTTCGACAGGGAGTCCGTGGGGCAGTACTTC
V gene: TRBV21-1; J gene: TRBJ2-7; clone size: .; D gene: .; CDR3 protein: CASSGISGEPYEQYF; CDR3 DNA: TGTGCCAGCAGTGGTATTAGCGGGGAGCCCTACGAGCAGTACTTC
V gene: TRBV5-4; J gene: TRBJ1-2; clone size: .; D gene: .; CDR3 protein: CASSRGQLANYGYTF; CDR3 DNA: TGTGCCAGCAGCCGTGGACAGCTTGCTAACTATGGCTACACCTTC
V gene: TRBV29-1; J gene: TRBJ2-6; clone size: .; D gene: .; CDR3 protein: CSVQASGANVLTF; CDR3 DNA: TGCAGCGTTCAAGCGTCGGGGGCCAACGTCCTGACTTTC
V gene: TRBV27; J gene: TRBJ2-3; clone size: .; D gene: TRBD2; CDR3 protein: CASSFKGLSGNRDTQYF; CDR3 DNA: TGTGCCAGCAGTTTTAAGGGGTTGAGCGGGAATCGAGATACGCAGTATTTT
V gene: TRBV29-1; J gene: TRBJ1-1; clone size: .; D gene: .; CDR3 protein: CSETGTSNTEAFF; CDR3 DNA: TGCAGCGAGACCGGGACAAGTAACACTGAAGCTTTCTTT
V gene: TRBV20-1; J gene: TRBJ2-1; clone size: .; D gene: .; CDR3 protein: CSAYIRNEQFF; CDR3 DNA: TGCAGTGCATACATACGCAATGAGCAGTTCTTC
V gene: TRBV2; J gene: TRBJ2-1; clone size: .; D gene: .; CDR3 protein: CASSRQLSYNEQFF; CDR3 DNA: TGTGCCAGCAGTCGACAGCTTTCCTACAATGAGCAGTTCTTC
V gene: TRBV6-1; J gene: TRBJ1-2; clone size: .; D gene: .; CDR3 protein: CASSEALGRDSYGYTF; CDR3 DNA: TGTGCCAGCAGTGAAGCGCTAGGCAGGGATTCTTATGGCTACACCTTC
V gene: TRBV18; J gene: TRBJ2-2; clone size: .; D gene: TRBD2; CDR3 protein: CASSPGGRNTGELFF; CDR3 DNA: TGTGCCAGCTCACCGGGCGGGAGGAACACCGGGGAGCTGTTTTTT
V gene: TRBV27; J gene: TRBJ2-7; clone size: .; D gene: .; CDR3 protein: CASTNIPYEQYF; CDR3 DNA: TGTGCCAGCACCAATATACCATACGAGCAGTACTTC
V gene: TRBV30; J gene: TRBJ1-1; clone size: few; D gene: .; CDR3 protein: CAWSPSGDTEAFF; CDR3 DNA: TGTGCCTGGAGCCCTTCGGGGGACACTGAAGCTTTCTTT
V gene: TRBV19; J gene: TRBJ2-3; clone size: .; D gene: .; CDR3 protein: CASSIRGGDTQYF; CDR3 DNA: TGTGCCAGTAGTATCCGGGGAGGAGATACGCAGTATTTT
V gene: TRBV5-4; J gene: TRBJ2-6; clone size: many; D gene: TRBD1; CDR3 protein: CASSSGTASGANVLTF; CDR3 DNA: TGTGCCAGCAGCTCCGGGACAGCCTCTGGGGCCAACGTCCTGACTTTC
V gene: TRBV6-6; J gene: TRBJ2-1; clone size: .; D gene: .; CDR3 protein: CASSPGSREQFF; CDR3 DNA: TGTGCCAGCAGTCCCGGGAGTCGCGAGCAGTTCTTC
V gene: TRBV27; J gene: TRBJ2-7; clone size: .; D gene: TRBD2; CDR3 protein: CASSLSPGLATYEQYF; CDR3 DNA: TGTGCCAGCAGTTTATCCCCGGGACTAGCGACCTACGAGCAGTACTTC
V gene: TRBV9; J gene: TRBJ2-3; clone size: .; D gene: TRBD2; CDR3 protein: CASTALWASGTRDTQYF; CDR3 DNA: TGTGCCAGCACCGCCCTTTGGGCTAGCGGGACCCGGGATACGCAGTATTTT
V gene: TRBV27; J gene: TRBJ2-1; clone size: .; D gene: .; CDR3 protein: CASSLNREYSSYNEQFF; CDR3 DNA: TGTGCCAGCAGTTTAAATCGGGAGTACAGCTCCTACAATGAGCAGTTCTTC
V gene: TRBV18; J gene: TRBJ1-5; clone size: .; D gene: .; CDR3 protein: CASSPANLAGTDTQHF; CDR3 DNA: TGTGCCAGCTCACCAGCAAACCTAGCGGGCACAGATACGCAGCATTTT
V gene: TRBV7-9; J gene: TRBJ1-3; clone size: .; D gene: TRBD1; CDR3 protein: CASSSRTGAGNTIYF; CDR3 DNA: TGTGCCAGCAGCTCTCGGACAGGGGCTGGAAACACCATATATTTT
V gene: TRBV29-1; J gene: TRBJ2-7; clone size: .; D gene: TRBD1; CDR3 protein: CSVSLTGEAYEQYF; CDR3 DNA: TGCAGCGTTTCCCTGACAGGGGAGGCCTACGAGCAGTACTTC
V gene: TRBV21-1; J gene: TRBJ2-7; clone size: .; D gene: .; CDR3 protein: CASSKDPTINYEQYF; CDR3 DNA: TGTGCCAGCAGCAAAGACCCCACCATCAACTACGAGCAGTACTTC
V gene: TRBV19; J gene: TRBJ2-2; clone size: many; D gene: TRBD2; CDR3 protein: CASREGGSSGELFF; CDR3 DNA: TGTGCCAGTAGGGAGGGCGGGAGCTCCGGGGAGCTGTTTTTT
V gene: TRBV11-2; J gene: TRBJ2-7; clone size: .; D gene: .; CDR3 protein: CASSLDGGYEQYF; CDR3 DNA: TGTGCCAGCAGCTTAGATGGCGGTTACGAGCAGTACTTC
V gene: TRBV7-7; J gene: TRBJ2-7; clone size: once; D gene: .; CDR3 protein: CASSRTPLYEQYF; CDR3 DNA: TGTGCCAGCAGCCGGACACCTCTCTACGAGCAGTACTTC
V gene: TRBV6-1; J gene: TRBJ2-1; clone size: few; D gene: TRBD2; CDR3 protein: CASSVRSGSGGNEQFF; CDR3 DNA: TGTGCCAGCAGTGTTCGTAGCGGGAGCGGGGGCAATGAGCAGTTCTTC
V gene: TRBV18; J gene: TRBJ2-7; clone size: .; D gene: TRBD1; CDR3 protein: CASSPGQGPPYEQYF; CDR3 DNA: TGTGCCAGCTCACCAGGACAGGGGCCACCCTACGAGCAGTACTTC
V gene: TRBV28; J gene: TRBJ1-5; clone size: .; D gene: .; CDR3 protein: CASSFISQPQHF; CDR3 DNA: TGTGCCAGCAGTTTCATTAGCCAGCCCCAGCATTTT
V gene: TRBV10-2; J gene: TRBJ2-7; clone size: .; D gene: TRBD2; CDR3 protein: CASSGDLNPGLAGGCPSYEQYF; CDR3 DNA: TGCGCCAGCAGTGGAGACCTCAACCCGGGACTAGCGGGAGGATGCCCATCCTACGAGCAGTACTTC
V gene: TRBV7-8; J gene: TRBJ2-7; clone size: .; D gene: .; CDR3 protein: CASSFIYEQYF; CDR3 DNA: TGTGCCAGCAGCTTCATCTACGAGCAGTACTTC
V gene: TRBV11-1; J gene: TRBJ2-5; clone size: .; D gene: TRBD1; CDR3 protein: CASSWDRETQYF; CDR3 DNA: TGTGCCAGCAGCTGGGACAGGGAGACCCAGTACTTC
V gene: TRBV10-3; J gene: TRBJ2-3; clone size: .; D gene: .; CDR3 protein: CAISGMAGRTSTDTQYF; CDR3 DNA: TGTGCCATCAGTGGGATGGCGGGCCGAACTAGCACAGATACGCAGTATTTT
V gene: TRBV7-9; J gene: TRBJ2-5; clone size: .; D gene: .; CDR3 protein: CASSEGGGEETQYF; CDR3 DNA: TGTGCCAGCAGCGAAGGGGGTGGAGAAGAGACCCAGTACTTC
V gene: TRBV5-1; J gene: TRBJ2-1; clone size: .; D gene: TRBD2; CDR3 protein: CASRGLAGDNEQFF; CDR3 DNA: TGCGCCAGCAGAGGACTAGCGGGAGACAATGAGCAGTTCTTC
V gene: TRBV18; J gene: TRBJ2-2; clone size: .; D gene: TRBD2; CDR3 protein: CASPPAGENTGELFF; CDR3 DNA: TGTGCAAGCCCTCCAGCGGGGGAGAACACCGGGGAGCTGTTTTTT
V gene: TRBV7-3; J gene: TRBJ2-2; clone size: .; D gene: .; CDR3 protein: CASSLRVTGELFF; CDR3 DNA: TGTGCCAGCAGCTTAAGGGTCACCGGGGAGCTGTTTTTT
V gene: TRBV9; J gene: TRBJ2-7; clone size: .; D gene: TRBD1; CDR3 protein: CASSQRTGAPYEQYF; CDR3 DNA: TGTGCCAGCAGCCAACGAACAGGGGCCCCCTACGAGCAGTACTTC
V gene: TRBV28; J gene: TRBJ2-7; clone size: .; D gene: TRBD2; CDR3 protein: CASSSDREGLWGEQYF; CDR3 DNA: TGTGCCAGCAGTTCTGATCGGGAGGGCCTGTGGGGCGAGCAGTACTTC
V gene: TRBV29-1; J gene: TRBJ2-3; clone size: .; D gene: TRBD1; CDR3 protein: CSVEGTGARNTQYF; CDR3 DNA: TGCAGCGTTGAAGGGACAGGGGCGCGAAATACGCAGTATTTT
V gene: TRBV7-2; J gene: TRBJ1-1; clone size: .; D gene: .; CDR3 protein: CASSLEGTPTEAFF; CDR3 DNA: TGTGCCAGCAGCTTAGAGGGGACCCCCACTGAAGCTTTCTTT
V gene: TRBV20-1; J gene: TRBJ2-5; clone size: .; D gene: .; CDR3 protein: CSVGTPLEQYF; CDR3 DNA: TGCAGTGTTGGGACCCCCCTAGAGCAGTACTTC
V gene: TRBV27; J gene: TRBJ2-7; clone size: .; D gene: .; CDR3 protein: CASSLRTNSYEQYF; CDR3 DNA: TGTGCCAGCAGTTTAAGGACTAACTCCTACGAGCAGTACTTC